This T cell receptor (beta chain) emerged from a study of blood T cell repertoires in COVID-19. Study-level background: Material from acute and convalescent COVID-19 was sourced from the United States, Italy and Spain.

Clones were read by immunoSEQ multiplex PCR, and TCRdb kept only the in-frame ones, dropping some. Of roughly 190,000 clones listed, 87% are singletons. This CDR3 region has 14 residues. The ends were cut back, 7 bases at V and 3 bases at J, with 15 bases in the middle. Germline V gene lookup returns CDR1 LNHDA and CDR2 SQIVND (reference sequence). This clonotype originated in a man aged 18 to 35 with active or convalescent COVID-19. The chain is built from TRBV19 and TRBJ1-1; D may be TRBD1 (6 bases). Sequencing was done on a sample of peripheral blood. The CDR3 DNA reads TGTGCCAGTATTATGGGTGCAGGGGACACTGAAGCTTTCTTT. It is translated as CASIMGAGDTEAFF.